Below, 15 T cell receptor beta chains from the same sample are listed, as sequenced in a study of CD8+CD57+ T cells in acquired aplastic anemia. Genomic DNA, the template, was used for profiling of the TCR beta VDJ and CDR3. TCRdb used MiXCR to reprocess the reads, holding one entry per CDR3 protein. The table shows about 190,000 distinct CDR3 sequences, with less than 60% occurring only once. Patients picked for sequencing had shown CD8+CD57+ cell expansion detected by flow cytometry. Input material: sorted CD4+, CD8+, or CD8+CD57+ T cells (not recorded which) from PBMCs. The origin of the receptors is a human donor with aplastic anemia.

The chain uses TRBV2 and TRBJ1-5; no clear D gene. Germline loops: CDR1 SNHLY, CDR2 FYNNEI. The CDR3 is 13 amino acids. Trimming cost V 4 bases and J 4 bases, with 8 bases left between them. The CDR3 here is CASSGVGNQPQHF. CDR3 bases: TGTGCCAGCAGTGGAGTAGGAAATCAGCCCCAGCATTTT. The complete variable domain, with remaining parts taken from reference TRBV2 and TRBJ1-5, reads EPEVTQTPSHQVTQMGQEVILRCVPISNHLYFYWYRQILGQKVEFLVSFYNNEISEKSEIFDDQFSVERPDGSNFTLKIRSTKLEDSAMYFCASSGVGNQPQHFGDGTRLSIL.

As concerns this clonotype: Just one base apart from a much larger clone, this may be a read error. V is TRBV3-1 and J is TRBJ1-2; the D gene is possibly TRBD1 (5 bases). The germline V gene encodes CDR1 LGHDT and CDR2 YNNKEL (reference sequence). This CDR3 region has 14 residues. CDR3 bases: TGTGCCAGCAGCCAAGACTCGGCAGGGAGCGGCTGCACCTTC. This sequence encodes CASSQDSAGSGCTF.

This clonotype was detected many times. The V gene is TRBV5-6, the J gene TRBJ2-3; D might be TRBD1 (5 bases). Trimming took 4 bases from V and 3 from J, leaving 15 bases between them. This CDR3 is 15 amino acids long. Looked up from germline, CDR1 is SGHDT and CDR2 is YYEEEE. The chain's CDR3 is CASSTQRTFTDTQYF. CDR3 in DNA: TGTGCCAGCAGCACACAAAGGACATTTACAGATACGCAGTATTTT.

The chain recombines TRBV11-2 with TRBJ1-1; D is perhaps TRBD1 (5 bases). This CDR3 is built from 13 residues. From germline, CDR1 is SGHAT and CDR2 FQNNGV. Trimming stripped 7 bases from V and 8 bases from J, with 17 bases between. CDR3 protein: CASTLRNGAEAFF. CDR3 in DNA: TGTGCCAGCACGCTTAGAAACGGGGCCGAAGCTTTCTTT. The full variable domain, completed using reference TRBV11-2 and TRBJ1-1, is EAGVAQSPRYKIIEKRQSVAFWCNPISGHATLYWYQQILGQGPKLLIQFQNNGVVDDSQLPKDRFSAERLKGVDSTLKIQPAKLEDSAVYLCASTLRNGAEAFFGQGTRLTVV.

The chain recombines TRBV10-1 with TRBJ2-7; 15 positions agree with TRBD2. CDR1 WNHNN and CDR2 SYGVQD come from the germline V gene (reference sequence). The CDR3 loop spans 17 amino acids. The V gene end was trimmed by 7 bases and the J gene end by 3 bases; junction bases not matched to a gene: 10. CDR3 sequence reads: CASNPTRTSGRGYEQYF. The CDR3 DNA reads TGCGCCAGCAACCCGACTCGGACTAGCGGGAGGGGCTACGAGCAGTACTTC.

This clonotype was seen a few times. The J gene is TRBJ2-3, the V gene TRBV25-1; D not resolved. This CDR3 has 14 residues. Germline V gene data show CDR1 as MGHDK and CDR2 as SYGVNS. Trimming removed 5 bases from V and 2 bases from J, with 11 bases in between. CDR3 protein: CASSYTSVTDTQYF. The CDR3 DNA is TGTGCCAGCAGTTACACTTCAGTCACAGATACGCAGTATTTT.

The chain has TRBV2 and TRBJ2-2; 9 bases are a match to TRBD1. With 6 bases clipped from V and 1 base from J, the junction kept 3 bases outside the gene matches. The CDR3 is made up of 15 amino acids. Per germline, CDR1 SNHLY and CDR2 FYNNEI. CDR3 residues: CASREGQGNTGELFF. CDR3 nucleotides: TGTGCCAGCAGAGAGGGACAGGGGAACACCGGGGAGCTGTTTTTT.

Written as DNA, the CDR3 is TGTGCCAGTAGTGCTTCTAGCGTAAGAGGGACCCAGTACTTC. Its protein product is CASSASSVRGTQYF. V usage is TRBV19 and J usage is TRBJ2-5; TRBD2 is a possible D gene (6 bases). The CDR3 consists of 14 residues. The ends were cut back, 5 bases at V and 7 bases at J, with 17 bases in the middle. CDR1 and CDR2 from the germline V gene are LNHDA and SQIVND (reference sequence).

The chain couples TRBV27 to TRBJ2-2, with TRBD1 matching 8 bases. V was pared by 6 bases and J by 0 bases, with 9 bases of the junction left unmatched. CDR3 length: 17 amino acids. CDR1 is MNHEY, CDR2 SMNVEV, per germline (reference sequence). The CDR3 bases are TGTGCCAGCAGACCCTTCTCGACAGGGGCGAACACCGGGGAGCTGTTTTTT. It translates to CASRPFSTGANTGELFF.

In its sample, this clonotype was seen many times. V is TRBV20-1 and J is TRBJ1-1; D gene unclear. CDR1 is DFQATT, CDR2 SNEGSKA, per germline (reference sequence). The CDR3 length is 14 residues. Trimming stripped 5 bases from V and 0 bases from J, with 13 bases between. CDR3 nucleotides: TGCAGTGCTCGACTCGACGGCATGAACACTGAAGCTTTCTTT. This encodes CSARLDGMNTEAFF.

This chain links TRBV29-1 with TRBJ1-2, with D possibly TRBD1 on 6 matching bases. The CDR3 loop spans 13 amino acids. Germline-derived CDR1 and CDR2 are SQVTM and ANQGSEA. The germline V and J ends were trimmed by 0 bases and 5 bases, with 10 bases remaining between them. The CDR3 loop is CSVEDGGAYGYTF. The CDR3 region has the DNA TGCAGCGTTGAAGATGGGGGGGCGTATGGCTACACCTTC.

This clonotype was observed at least ten times. The chain links TRBV4-2 to TRBJ2-7; D unclear. The CDR3 extends over 14 amino acids. Germline V lookup: CDR1 LGHNA, CDR2 YNFKEQ. The V end was cut by 3 bases, the J end by 5 bases, with 14 bases between. CDR3 in DNA: TGTGCCAGCAGCCAGGGCCCCGGCTCGGACGAGCAGTACTTC. Translation: CASSQGPGSDEQYF.

CDR3: CASSLPWTGEETQYF. CDR3 nucleotides: TGCGCCAGCAGCTTGCCTTGGACAGGGGAAGAGACCCAGTACTTC. This chain links TRBV5-1 with TRBJ2-5, with 9 bases lining up with TRBD1. The germline CDR1 and CDR2 sequences are SGHRS and YFSETQ. The V segment lost 1 base and the J segment 3 bases; nucleotides outside the gene matches: 4. The CDR3 extends over 15 amino acids.

This chain connects TRBV10-3 to TRBJ1-2, with D hard to call. This CDR3 region has 15 residues. V was clipped by 2 bases and J by 4 bases, with 14 bases between them. From germline, CDR1 is ENHRY and CDR2 SYGVKD. The CDR3 sequence: CAISEAQRMGYGYTF. For the CDR3, the DNA is TGTGCCATCAGTGAGGCACAGCGAATGGGCTATGGCTACACCTTC.

J is TRBJ1-1 and V is TRBV29-1, with TRBD1 identical over 10 bases. The germline V gene encodes CDR1 SQVTM and CDR2 ANQGSEA. The ends lost 7 bases at V and 1 base at J; junction bases unmatched: 3. The CDR3 totals 13 residues. The CDR3: CSGWDRGNTEAFF. In DNA, the CDR3 is TGCAGCGGATGGGACAGGGGGAACACTGAAGCTTTCTTT.